One and the same sample provided the 26 T cell receptor beta chains below, sequenced in a study of T cell repertoires in cytomegalovirus infection. TCRdb re-derived calls from the reads in MiXCR, one entry per CDR3 protein. The sample lists around 530,000 distinct CDR3 sequences; around 27% were seen once. Sequenced input: PBMCs. The receptors originated from a human donor in good health (CMV status not recorded). Some clones in this sample may be carry-over from other donors' samples.

The chain recombines TRBV7-6 with TRBJ1-2; no clear D gene. The length of the CDR3 is 15 residues. Germline values: CDR1 SGHVS, CDR2 FNYEAQ. The V end lost 1 base, the J end lost 4 bases, and 13 bases lay between the germline ends. The CDR3 bases are TGTGCCAGCAGCTTAGAAAGCAGGTCACTCTATGGCTACACCTTC. Its translation: CASSLESRSLYGYTF.

The gene calls are TRBV7-3 and TRBJ2-7; 14 bases are shared with TRBD2. J was trimmed by 3 bases and V by 5 bases; bases with no gene match: 6. The CDR3 covers 16 residues. The germline gives CDR1 SGHTA, CDR2 FQGTGA. CDR3 residues: CASSGMGTSGSYEQYF. The CDR3 nucleotides are TGTGCCAGCAGCGGAATGGGGACTAGCGGGAGCTACGAGCAGTACTTC. Variable domain in full (rest from reference TRBV7-3 and TRBJ2-7): GAGVSQTPSNKVTEKGKYVELRCDPISGHTALYWYRQSLGQGPEFLIYFQGTGAADDSGLPNDRFFAVRPEGSVSTLKIQRTERGDSAVYLCASSGMGTSGSYEQYFGPGTRLTVT.

V and J are TRBV4-1 and TRBJ2-2; D remains unclear. This CDR3 contains 16 residues. V was clipped by 0 bases and J by 3 bases, with 11 bases between them. Germline V gene sequence: CDR1 MGHRA, CDR2 YSYEKL. DNA for the CDR3: TGCGCCAGCAGCCAAGACCGGTTCCGGTACACCGGGGAGCTGTTTTTT. Amino acid sequence: CASSQDRFRYTGELFF.

J is TRBJ2-5 and V is TRBV11-2; 12 bases fit TRBD2. The ends lost 5 bases at V and 0 bases at J; junction bases unmatched: 4. Germline CDR1 SGHAT, CDR2 FQNNGV. The CDR3 totals 16 residues. CDR3: CASSGGLAGYQETQYF. The CDR3 DNA follows: TGTGCCAGCAGCGGAGGACTAGCGGGGTACCAAGAGACCCAGTACTTC.

The chain links TRBV4-1 to TRBJ1-5; 9 nucleotides line up with TRBD1. Trimming took 4 bases from V and 7 from J; bases not matched to a gene: 11. This CDR3 spans 16 amino acids. Per the germline V gene, CDR1 is MGHRA and CDR2 is YSYEKL. The CDR3 sequence: CASSPLRTGEGQPQHF. The CDR3 nucleotides read TGCGCCAGCAGCCCCCTGAGGACAGGGGAAGGACAGCCCCAGCATTTT.

This clonotype showed up just a few times. The V gene is TRBV28, the J gene TRBJ2-7, with D unclear. Trimming left V 9 bases short and J 2 bases short, with 14 bases between. The CDR3 covers 13 residues. Germline V CDR1 and CDR2: MDHEN, SYDVKM. CDR3 nucleotide sequence: TGTGCCAGTCACGCCAGCGAGACCTACGAGCAGTACTTC. This sequence encodes CASHASETYEQYF.

The V gene is TRBV6-1, the J gene TRBJ1-5, with D maybe TRBD1 (6 bases). Germline V gene sequence: CDR1 MNHNS, CDR2 SASEGT. V shed 1 base and J shed 4 bases, with 14 bases lying between them. The CDR3 runs 16 residues. The CDR3 DNA sequence: TGTGCCAGCAGTGAAGTAAGGACAGTTACTAATCAGCCCCAGCATTTT. Its protein product is CASSEVRTVTNQPQHF.

The chain couples TRBV28 to TRBJ2-1, with TRBD2 matching 8 bases. V gave up 2 bases and J gave up 7 bases; unmatched junction bases: 7. CDR3 length: 15 amino acids. Germline CDR1 reads MDHEN; CDR2 reads SYDVKM. In DNA, the CDR3 is TGTGCCAGCAGTTTAGGCGGGAGGTTCGTTAATGAGCAGTTCTTC. This sequence encodes CASSLGGRFVNEQFF.

This clonotype was seen more than once but under ten times. The rearrangement uses TRBV29-1 and TRBJ2-3; D not certain. CDR1 SQVTM and CDR2 ANQGSEA come from the germline V gene. This CDR3 is built from 13 residues. Trimming left V 6 bases short and J 2 bases short, with 12 bases between. CDR3 DNA sequence: TGCAGCGTAGGCGGCCCGATCACAGATACGCAGTATTTT. It is translated as CSVGGPITDTQYF.

The chain combines TRBV7-2 with TRBJ2-1; 8 bases are a match to TRBD1. The CDR3 consists of 15 residues. J was trimmed by 9 bases and V by 2 bases; bases with no gene match: 9. Germline-derived CDR1 and CDR2 are SGHTA and FQGNSA. Here the CDR3 DNA reads TGTGCCAGCAGCTTATGGGCAGGGGGCCCTGCTGAGCAGTTCTTC. Its translation: CASSLWAGGPAEQFF.

In DNA form, the CDR3 reads TGCGCCAGCAGCCAATTCCTCCCCTCGATTGACAAGCTTGGTCAGCCCCAGCATTTT. Amino acid sequence: CASSQFLPSIDKLGQPQHF. This chain joins TRBV4-1 and TRBJ1-5; D is uncertain. CDR1 and CDR2 (germline): MGHRA, YSYEKL. This CDR3 has 19 amino acids. Trimming removed 2 bases at V and 6 bases at J, with 26 bases between.

Only a few counts were recorded for this clonotype. The V gene is TRBV29-1, the J gene TRBJ1-2, with 7 bases that match TRBD1. This CDR3 has 15 residues. With 0 bases clipped from V and 2 bases from J, the junction kept 6 bases outside the gene matches. Germline V lookup: CDR1 SQVTM, CDR2 ANQGSEA. The CDR3 nucleotides read TGCAGCGTTGAAGATAGGCAGGGGGGGAACTATGGCTACACCTTC. Its translation: CSVEDRQGGNYGYTF.

This clonotype showed up many times. The chain recombines TRBV4-3 with TRBJ2-3; weak D call: TRBD2 (5 bases). The length of the CDR3 is 14 residues. The germline gives CDR1 LGHNA, CDR2 YSLEER. V was shortened by 0 bases and J by 3 bases, with 7 bases between the two germline ends. The CDR3 nucleotides read TGCGCCAGCAGCCAAGAGGACTTAACAGATACGCAGTATTTT. It translates to CASSQEDLTDTQYF.

This clonotype has at least ten counts. The chain is built from TRBV12-3 or TRBV12-4 and TRBJ1-1; 8 bases agree with TRBD1. After removal of 6 bases from V and 4 bases from J, the junction contained 1 base not matched to a gene. The CDR3 is 12 amino acids. The CDR3, as DNA: TGTGCCAGCAGCCAGGGGGCCACTGAAGCTTTCTTT. Amino acids: CASSQGATEAFF.

The chain uses TRBV7-9 and TRBJ1-4; D is undetermined. V lost 5 bases to trimming and J lost 7 bases, with 20 bases between them. The CDR3 consists of 16 residues. Germline assignment: CDR1 SEHNR and CDR2 FQNEAQ (reference sequence). The CDR3 region is CASSARLGDRSEKLFF. CDR3 sequence (DNA): TGTGCCAGCAGCGCACGGTTGGGCGATCGGAGTGAAAAACTGTTTTTT. Together with reference TRBV7-9 and TRBJ1-4, the CDR3 gives the full variable domain: DTGVSQNPRHKITKRGQNVTFRCDPISEHNRLYWYRQTLGQGPEFLTYFQNEAQLEKSRLLSDRFSAERPKGSFSTLEIQRTEQGDSAMYLCASSARLGDRSEKLFFGSGTQLSVL.

In its sample, this clonotype was seen a few times. The chain recombines TRBV6-2 or TRBV6-3 with TRBJ2-2, with D perhaps TRBD1 or TRBD2 (5 bases each). The CDR3 covers 15 residues. Trimming cost V 6 bases and J 5 bases, with 16 bases left between them. Germline CDR1 and CDR2: MNHEY and SVGEGT. The DNA of the CDR3 is TGTGCCAGCAGGCTGGGACCCAGTAGGACCGGGGAGCTGTTTTTT. It specifies CASRLGPSRTGELFF.

This clonotype was recorded many times. V gene TRBV7-6 combines with J gene TRBJ2-5; tentative D call: TRBD1 (6 bases). With 5 bases removed from V and 2 bases from J, the gap between germline ends came to 18 bases. CDR3 size: 16 residues. CDR1 is SGHVS and CDR2 is FNYEAQ in the germline V gene. The CDR3 here is CASSPLTRDRQETQYF. CDR3 DNA: TGTGCCAGCAGCCCATTAACCCGAGACAGGCAAGAGACCCAGTACTTC. The full variable domain, its missing parts supplied by reference TRBV7-6 and TRBJ2-5, is GAGVSQSPRYKVTKRGQDVALRCDPISGHVSLYWYRQALGQGPEFLTYFNYEAQQDKSGLPNDRFSAERPEGSISTLTIQRTEQRDSAMYRCASSPLTRDRQETQYFGPGTRLLVL.

This clonotype was picked up a small number of times. The V and J genes are TRBV6-2 or TRBV6-3 and TRBJ2-3, with no clear D. Trimming removed 7 bases at V and 1 base at J, with 6 bases between. This CDR3 has 12 residues. CDR1 is MNHEY, CDR2 SVGEGT, per germline. CDR3 in DNA: TGTGCCAGCAAGCAGGGCACAGATACGCAGTATTTT. Amino acids: CASKQGTDTQYF.

This clonotype appeared a few times. The J gene is TRBJ1-1, the V gene TRBV14, with D tentatively TRBD1 (5 bases). This CDR3 spans 13 amino acids. From germline, CDR1 is SGHDN and CDR2 FVKESK. V lost 2 bases, J lost 7 bases, and 11 bases lay in between. The chain's CDR3 is CASSQRTRGEAFF. DNA of the CDR3: TGTGCCAGCAGCCAAAGGACACGGGGTGAAGCTTTCTTT.

The table lists this clonotype with a few counts. The chain joins TRBV5-4 to TRBJ1-2; TRBD1 matches at 10 bases. The length of the CDR3 is 14 residues. Losses at the gene ends were 4 bases for V and 7 bases for J; bases not matched to a gene: 7. Germline CDR1 is SGHNT and CDR2 is YYREEE (reference sequence). The CDR3 sequence: CASSGDRGNGGYTF. In nucleotides, the CDR3 is TGTGCCAGCAGCGGGGACAGGGGCAACGGTGGCTACACCTTC.

The rearrangement links TRBV6-5 to TRBJ2-5; D is uncertain. Germline V gene lookup returns CDR1 MNHEY and CDR2 SVGAGI. The V gene lost 4 bases and the J gene lost 1 base, with 10 bases spanning the gap. The CDR3 sequence is 14 residues long. CDR3 DNA sequence: TGTGCCAGCAGTTTGACGTTCCTCCAAGAGACCCAGTACTTC. This gives the protein CASSLTFLQETQYF.

Ten or more counts support this clonotype. The chain carries TRBV12-3 or TRBV12-4 and TRBJ2-3; TRBD2 might be the D (6 bases). Trimming pared 6 bases from V and 1 base from J, leaving 14 bases between. The CDR3 sequence is 15 residues long. The CDR3 region has the DNA TGTGCCAGCAGCCCCGGGACTCTCCGCACAGATACGCAGTATTTT. This translates into CASSPGTLRTDTQYF.

This clonotype was counted only a few times. The J gene is TRBJ2-2, the V gene TRBV5-1; D uncertain. The CDR3 has 14 amino acids. V dropped 0 bases and J dropped 5 bases, with 8 bases sitting between them. CDR1 is SGHRS and CDR2 is YFSETQ in the germline V gene. The CDR3 protein is CASSLAATTGELFF. The CDR3 DNA sequence: TGCGCCAGCAGCTTGGCCGCGACTACCGGGGAGCTGTTTTTT.

This clonotype was detected a few times. The chain joins TRBV27 to TRBJ1-2, with 8 positions matching TRBD1. The V gene's germline CDR1 is MNHEY and CDR2 SMNVEV (reference sequence). J was trimmed by 8 bases and V by 2 bases; bases with no gene match: 10. This CDR3 has 15 residues. The DNA for the CDR3 is TGTGCCAGCAGTTTACTCGGACAGGGCTCTGAGGGCTACACCTTC. Amino acid sequence: CASSLLGQGSEGYTF.

The rearrangement uses TRBV5-4 and TRBJ1-6; D is unresolved. Trimming cost V 4 bases and J 8 bases, with 19 bases left between them. Germline values: CDR1 SGHNT, CDR2 YYREEE (reference sequence). This CDR3 comprises 16 residues. This chain's CDR3 is CASSPWANQGDSPLHF. The CDR3 coding sequence is TGTGCCAGCAGCCCGTGGGCCAATCAAGGCGATTCACCCCTCCACTTT.

Comment on this clonotype: Possible read error: a much larger clone is one base away. The V gene is TRBV6-5, the J gene TRBJ2-1; 13 bases agree with TRBD2. The ends lost 6 bases at V and 6 bases at J; junction bases unmatched: 5. The CDR3 is 15 amino acids. Germline V lookup: CDR1 MNHEY, CDR2 SVGAGI. The DNA for the CDR3 is TGTGCCAGCAGATACGGACTAGCGGGAGTCAATGAGCAGTTCTTC. It is translated as CASRYGLAGVNEQFF.